Below, 15 T cell receptor beta chains from the same sample are listed, as sequenced in a study of regulatory T cells in long-lasting Graves disease. Time point indicated: newly diagnosed GD, antithyroid drugs for less than 3 months. Construction of the TCR library relied on RNA isolated from PBMCs. CDR3-region Arm-PCR and iRepertoire HTBI primers produced the TCR beta libraries. TCRdb ran MiXCR on the multiplex PCR reads and lists one entry per CDR3 protein. The sample records around 420,000 distinct CDR3 sequences, about a sixth being singletons. This specimen was peripheral blood mononuclear cells (PBMCs), taken at new diagnosis, from a patient treated with antithyroid drugs. The source of these receptors is a female donor with Graves disease.

This clonotype was counted between two and nine times. The chain recombines TRBV10-2 with TRBJ2-7; TRBD2 matches 8 bases. The trim removed 8 bases at V and 6 bases at J, leaving 9 bases unmatched. This CDR3 spans 13 amino acids. The germline V gene has CDR1 WSHSY and CDR2 SAAADI. The CDR3 DNA reads TGCGCCAGCTCGGGACTAGTAAAGGGCGAGCAGTACTTC. It translates to CASSGLVKGEQYF.

This clonotype has just a few counts. The chain is built from TRBV27 and TRBJ1-5, with D tentatively TRBD1 (5 bases). With 5 bases removed from V and 9 bases from J, the gap between germline ends came to 20 bases. The germline CDR1 and CDR2 sequences are MNHEY and SMNVEV (reference sequence). The CDR3 length is 15 residues. The CDR3 is CASSALTEPGRPQHF. CDR3 nucleotides: TGTGCCAGCAGTGCATTGACAGAGCCGGGGCGGCCCCAGCATTTT.

CDR3 sequence reads: CSVTAGADNEQFF. CDR3 DNA sequence: TGCAGCGTTACAGCGGGAGCTGACAATGAGCAGTTCTTC. This chain joins TRBV29-1 and TRBJ2-1, with 8 bases that match TRBD2. Germline lookup yields CDR1 SQVTM and CDR2 ANQGSEA. This CDR3 has 13 residues. With 5 bases clipped from V and 5 bases from J, the junction kept 5 bases outside the gene matches.

The chain uses TRBV6-2 or TRBV6-3 and TRBJ1-6; D perhaps matches TRBD1 (6 bases). Trimming pared 3 bases from V and 11 bases from J, leaving 11 bases between. The CDR3 is 13 amino acids. CDR1 and CDR2 from the germline V gene are MNHEY and SVGEGT. CDR3 sequence reads: CASSYQGGPPLHF. The CDR3 DNA follows: TGTGCCAGCAGTTATCAAGGGGGTCCACCCCTCCACTTT.

This clonotype was recorded many times. This chain joins TRBV7-2 and TRBJ2-5, with D tentatively TRBD2 (6 bases). V lost 6 bases and J 5 bases, leaving 19 bases between the germline ends. The CDR3 sequence is 15 residues long. In germline, CDR1 is SGHTA, CDR2 FQGNSA. CDR3 sequence: CASSTGTHATETQYF. CDR3 sequence (DNA): TGTGCCAGCAGTACCGGGACTCACGCCACGGAGACCCAGTACTTC.

This clonotype showed up many times. The chain uses TRBV24-1 and TRBJ2-3; the D gene could be TRBD1 or TRBD2 (6 bases each). The V gene's germline CDR1 is KGHDR and CDR2 SFDVKD. The V and J ends lost 6 bases and 6 bases respectively, with 12 bases between them. The CDR3 totals 13 residues. CDR3 amino acids: CATSRGGQDTQYF. CDR3 DNA: TGTGCCACCAGTCGGGGAGGACAGGATACGCAGTATTTT.

Concerning this clonotype itself: A much larger clone lies a single base off, so this may be a read error. The rearrangement uses TRBV6-2 or TRBV6-3 and TRBJ2-7; D may be TRBD1 or TRBD2 (5 bases each). CDR1 is MNHEY, CDR2 SVGEGT, per germline. The CDR3 extends over 17 amino acids. V dropped 5 bases and J dropped 6 bases, with 26 bases sitting between them. CDR3 nucleotide sequence: TGTGCCAGCAGTGCCCTACTGAGCGGACAATCATTCTGCGAGCAGTACTTC. Amino acids: CASSALLSGQSFCEQYF.

This clonotype has more than one count but fewer than ten. One base away lies a much larger clone, so this may be a sequencing read error. The chain uses TRBV7-2 and TRBJ2-5, with TRBD2 matching over 7 bases. The J call may not be correct, given that the DNA end is closer to TRBJ2-1. The CDR3 is made up of 16 amino acids. Germline V lookup: CDR1 SGHTA, CDR2 FQGNSA. The DNA of the CDR3 is TGTGCCAGCAGCGCCATGAGCGGGGCCCACTACAATGAGCAGTTCTTC. It is translated as CASSAMSGAHYNEQFF.

In its sample, this clonotype was seen a few times. V gene TRBV19 combines with J gene TRBJ1-5; D may be TRBD1 (6 bases). The CDR3 has 16 amino acids. V was pared by 5 bases and J by 3 bases, with 17 bases between. Germline V gene data show CDR1 as LNHDA and CDR2 as SQIVND (reference sequence). In DNA, the CDR3 is TGTGCCAGTAGTCCAGGACAAGGGGGGTCCAATCAGCCCCAGCATTTT. The encoded protein is CASSPGQGGSNQPQHF. Drawing the rest from reference TRBV19 and TRBJ1-5, the complete variable domain is DGGITQSPKYLFRKEGQNVTLSCEQNLNHDAMYWYRQDPGQGLRLIYYSQIVNDFQKGDIAEGYSVSREKKESFPLTVTSAQKNPTAFYLCASSPGQGGSNQPQHFGDGTRLSIL.

This clonotype showed up many times. The gene calls are TRBV6-5 and TRBJ2-7, with D possibly TRBD1 on 6 matching bases. Per germline, CDR1 MNHEY and CDR2 SVGAGI. The CDR3 is 15 amino acids. V lost 0 bases, J lost 2 bases, and 11 bases lay in between. For the CDR3, the DNA is TGTGCCAGCAGTTACTCGGGGGCCAGCGCCTACGAGCAGTACTTC. This gives the protein CASSYSGASAYEQYF.

This clonotype was detected ten times or more. The V call is TRBV4-1, the J call TRBJ1-5, with a possible D match to TRBD1 (6 bases). The length of the CDR3 is 17 residues. Germline CDR1 reads MGHRA; CDR2 reads YSYEKL. Trimming stripped 1 base from V and 2 bases from J, with 15 bases between. The CDR3 region is CASSQGSRGSGNQPQHF. The CDR3 DNA reads TGCGCCAGCAGCCAAGGGAGTAGGGGGTCGGGCAATCAGCCCCAGCATTTT.

This clonotype was detected ten times or more. V gene TRBV10-1 combines with J gene TRBJ2-1; D may match TRBD1 or TRBD2 (5 bases each). Trimming took 0 bases from V and 2 from J, leaving 11 bases between them. The CDR3 runs to 16 residues. Germline V gene sequence: CDR1 WNHNN, CDR2 SYGVQD (reference sequence). CDR3 sequence reads: CASSESGEFPYNEQFF. DNA of the CDR3: TGCGCCAGCAGTGAGTCAGGGGAGTTCCCCTACAATGAGCAGTTCTTC.

This clonotype was detected ten times or more. V and J are TRBV29-1 and TRBJ2-7; the D is unclear. V was clipped by 4 bases and J by 2 bases, with 12 bases between them. Germline lookup yields CDR1 SQVTM and CDR2 ANQGSEA. CDR3 size: 13 residues. The CDR3 DNA sequence: TGCAGCGTTGCCGGCGGCAGAACCTACGAGCAGTACTTC. It codes for CSVAGGRTYEQYF.

At least ten counts were recorded for this clonotype. The chain uses TRBV7-9 and TRBJ1-2; D is unresolved. The V and J ends lost 4 bases and 2 bases respectively, with 17 bases between them. The CDR3 covers 16 residues. Germline V CDR1 and CDR2: SEHNR, FQNEAQ (reference sequence). The CDR3 here is CASSSTLDGPNYGYTF. CDR3 bases: TGTGCCAGCAGCTCCACCCTTGATGGGCCGAACTATGGCTACACCTTC.

This clonotype appeared many times. This chain uses TRBV12-3 or TRBV12-4 with TRBJ2-5, with a weak D call TRBD2 (6 bases). The germline V and J ends were trimmed by 3 bases and 2 bases, with 16 bases remaining between them. The CDR3 runs 16 residues. DNA of the CDR3: TGTGCCAGCAGTTTTGGGGGGTGGCTCGTACAAGAGACCCAGTACTTC. Its protein is CASSFGGWLVQETQYF.